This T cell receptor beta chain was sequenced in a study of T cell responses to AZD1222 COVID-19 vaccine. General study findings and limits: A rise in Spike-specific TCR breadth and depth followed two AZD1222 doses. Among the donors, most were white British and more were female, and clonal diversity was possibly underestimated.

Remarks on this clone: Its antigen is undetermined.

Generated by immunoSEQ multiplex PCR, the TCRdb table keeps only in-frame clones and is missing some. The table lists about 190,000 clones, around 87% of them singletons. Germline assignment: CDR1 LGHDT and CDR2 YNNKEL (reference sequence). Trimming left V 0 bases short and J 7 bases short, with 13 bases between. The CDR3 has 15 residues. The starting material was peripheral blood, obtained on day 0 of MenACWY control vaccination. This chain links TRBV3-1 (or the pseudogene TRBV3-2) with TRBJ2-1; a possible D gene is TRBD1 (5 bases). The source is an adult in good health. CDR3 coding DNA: TGTGCCAGCAGCCAAGATCTGACAGTCGCGAATGAGCAGTTCTTC. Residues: CASSQDLTVANEQFF.